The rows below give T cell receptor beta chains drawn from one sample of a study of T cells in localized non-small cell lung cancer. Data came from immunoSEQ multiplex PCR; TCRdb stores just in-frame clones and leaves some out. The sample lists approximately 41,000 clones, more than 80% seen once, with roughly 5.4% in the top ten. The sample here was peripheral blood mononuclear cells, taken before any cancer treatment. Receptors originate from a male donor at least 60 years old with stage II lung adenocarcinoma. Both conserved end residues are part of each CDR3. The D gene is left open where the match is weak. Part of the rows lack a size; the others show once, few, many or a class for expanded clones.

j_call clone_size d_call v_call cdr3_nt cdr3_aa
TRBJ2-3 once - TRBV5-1 TGCGCCAGCAGCTTGTTCCGACGGAGCACAGATACGCAGTATTTT CASSLFRRSTDTQYF
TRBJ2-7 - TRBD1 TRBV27 TGTGCCAGCAGTCCAGCCTCCGGGACAGCTGCCTACGAGCAGTACTTC CASSPASGTAAYEQYF
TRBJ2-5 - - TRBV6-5 TGTGCCAGCAAGGAAGGGGAGACCCAGTACTTC CASKEGETQYF
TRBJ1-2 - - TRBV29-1 TGCAGCGTCGCGACCGGGACTAACTATGGCTACACCTTC CSVATGTNYGYTF
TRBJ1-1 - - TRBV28 TGTGCCAGCACCCAAGATGTGGGCACTGAAGCTTTCTTT CASTQDVGTEAFF
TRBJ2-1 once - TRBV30 TGTGCCTGGGGGACCTCCCCGGGCGGTGAGCAGTTCTTC CAWGTSPGGEQFF
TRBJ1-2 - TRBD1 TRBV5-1 TGCGCCAGCAGCGAGGGACAGGTGTATTCTACTGGCTACACCTTC CASSEGQVYSTGYTF
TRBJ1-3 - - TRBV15 TGTGCCACCAGCGCCCGGGACGGTGGAAACACCATATATTTT CATSARDGGNTIYF
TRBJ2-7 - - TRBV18 TGTGCCAGCTCACCGTTAACAGGGTTAGGTGCCTACGAGCAGTACTTC CASSPLTGLGAYEQYF
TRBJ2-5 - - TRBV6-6 TGTGCCAGCACGTCGAATAGGGGATTTGGAGAGCAGTACTTC CASTSNRGFGEQYF
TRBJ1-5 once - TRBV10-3 TGTGCCATCGGCTTACAGGGCCTCAATCAGCCCCAGCATTTT CAIGLQGLNQPQHF
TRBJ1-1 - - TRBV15 TGTGCCACCAGCAGAGATGCGGGGCTAGAAGCTTTCTTT CATSRDAGLEAFF
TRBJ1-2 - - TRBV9 TGTGCCAGCAGCGGAGAGACAGGCCCAAATGGCTACACCTTC CASSGETGPNGYTF
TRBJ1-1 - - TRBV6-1 TGTGCCTCCCCCCCCACCAGGGCCACGAACACTGAAGCTTTCTTT CASPPTRATNTEAFF
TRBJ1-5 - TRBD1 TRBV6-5 TGTGCCAGCAGTTCTGGGACAGCCAATCAGCCCCAGCATTTT CASSSGTANQPQHF
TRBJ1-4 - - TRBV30 TGTGCCTGGAGGAGAGGTATTGAAAAACTGTTTTTT CAWRRGIEKLFF
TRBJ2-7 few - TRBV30 TGTGCCTGGGCCTTGAGCTACGAGCAGTACTTC CAWALSYEQYF
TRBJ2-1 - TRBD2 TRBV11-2 TGTGCCAGCAGCCCCGGACTAGCGGGAGCTAGGGATGAGCAGTTCTTC CASSPGLAGARDEQFF
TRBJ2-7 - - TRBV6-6 TGTGCCAGCAGCCTCTCTGGCGAGCAGTACTTC CASSLSGEQYF
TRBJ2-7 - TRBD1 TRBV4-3 TGCGCCAGCAGCCAAGGGCCCAATACAGGGGACGAGCAGTACTTC CASSQGPNTGDEQYF
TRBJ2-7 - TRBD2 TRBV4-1 TGCGCCAGCAGCCAAGATAATACGGGAGGGCCGAGGGAGCAGTACTTC CASSQDNTGGPREQYF
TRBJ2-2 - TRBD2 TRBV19 TGTGCCAATCAACTCGGAACGGCTAGCGGAAAGGGGAACACCGGGGAGCTGTTTTTT CANQLGTASGKGNTGELFF
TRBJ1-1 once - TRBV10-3 TGTGCCATCAGTGAAGGGCAGGGGAACACTGAAGCTTTCTTT CAISEGQGNTEAFF
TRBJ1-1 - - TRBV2 TGTGCCAGCAGTCAACAGGCGTTGAACACTGAAGCTTTCTTT CASSQQALNTEAFF
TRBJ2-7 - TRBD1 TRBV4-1 TGCGCCAGCCCACGACCCCGGGACAGGGGGCACGAGCAGTACTTC CASPRPRDRGHEQYF
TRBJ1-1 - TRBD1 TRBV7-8 TGTGCCAGCAGTCCTCTTTCCGGGACAGGGTTGAACACTGAAGCTTTCTTT CASSPLSGTGLNTEAFF
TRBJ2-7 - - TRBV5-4 TGTGCCAGCAGCTTTGGGGGGAACTCATTAAACGAGCAGTACTTC CASSFGGNSLNEQYF
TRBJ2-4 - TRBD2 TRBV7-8 TGTGCCAGCAGCCGAACCGGGGGGTTAGACATTCAGTACTTC CASSRTGGLDIQYF
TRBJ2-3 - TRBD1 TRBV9 TGTGCCAGCAGCGTAGCCGGGACAGGGGACACAGATACGCAGTATTTT CASSVAGTGDTDTQYF
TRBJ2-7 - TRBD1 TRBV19 TGTGCCAGTAGTATCGCCGCGACAGGGGATTTATACGAGCAGTACTTC CASSIAATGDLYEQYF
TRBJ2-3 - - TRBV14 TGTGCCAGCAGCTTCACAGATACGCAGTATTTT CASSFTDTQYF
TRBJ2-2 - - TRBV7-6 TGTGCCAGCAGCTTAGCGGGTTCAGTTGTTGCGGGGGAGCTGTTTTTT CASSLAGSVVAGELFF
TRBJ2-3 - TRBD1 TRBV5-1 TGCGCCAGCAACCTAGGGACAGGACGACAGGATACGCAGTATTTT CASNLGTGRQDTQYF
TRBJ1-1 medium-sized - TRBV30 TGTGCCGGATGCTCCGCGATGGAGAACACTGAAGCTTTCTTT CAGCSAMENTEAFF
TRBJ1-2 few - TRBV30 TGTGCCTGCAGGGGAGGGGGCTACACCTTC CACRGGGYTF
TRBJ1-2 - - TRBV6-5 TGTGCCAGCAGAGCAGGGAACTATGGCTACACCTTC CASRAGNYGYTF
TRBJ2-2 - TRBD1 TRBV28 TGTGCCACCTGGGACAGGGGCAACACCGGGGAGCTGTTTTTT CATWDRGNTGELFF
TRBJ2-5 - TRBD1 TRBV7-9 TGTGCCAGCAGCCGCACAGGGGGACGGGAAGAGACCCAGTACTTC CASSRTGGREETQYF
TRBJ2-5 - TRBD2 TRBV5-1 TGCGCCAGCAGCTCGGGAGCGGGAGGCTCGAAAGAGACCCAGTACTTC CASSSGAGGSKETQYF
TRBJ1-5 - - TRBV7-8 TGCGCCAGCAGCTTCGGGGGAAATCAGCCCCAGCATTTT CASSFGGNQPQHF